Below, 8 T cell receptor beta chains from the same sample are listed, as sequenced in a study of cytomegalovirus exposure and HLA in healthy donors. Amplification used 60 Vbeta primers and 13 Jbeta primers. Using immunoSEQ multiplex PCR, the repertoire was profiled, and TCRdb retains in-frame clones only, with some absent. Found here are around 150,000 clones, 80% to 85% of them singletons; the top ten hold about 0.89%. Sequencing was carried out using PBMCs. The receptor set was obtained from a girl aged 2 to 10 in good health and CMV-seropositive.

The chain has TRBV4-1 and TRBJ1-1, with D hard to call. This CDR3 comprises 14 residues. V lost 6 bases and J lost 0, with 11 bases in between. Germline lookup yields CDR1 MGHRA and CDR2 YSYEKL. The CDR3 here is CASRNPYMNTEAFF. CDR3 sequence (DNA): TGCGCCAGCAGGAACCCGTACATGAACACTGAAGCTTTCTTT.

The gene calls are TRBV5-1 and TRBJ2-2, with a possible D match to TRBD1 (5 bases). The CDR3 is made up of 15 amino acids. Per germline, CDR1 SGHRS and CDR2 YFSETQ. Trimming took off 5 bases at V and 4 bases at J, with 15 bases between the two ends. CDR3 sequence: CASRPRASSTGELFF. In DNA form, the CDR3 reads TGCGCCAGCAGGCCCAGGGCCTCCAGCACCGGGGAGCTGTTTTTT.

V is TRBV10-3 and J is TRBJ2-7; 7 bases fit TRBD1. This CDR3 has 14 residues. V lost 8 bases, J lost 3 bases, and 10 bases stayed unmatched. CDR1 is ENHRY and CDR2 is SYGVKD in the germline V gene. The CDR3 DNA is TGTGCCATCGCACAGGGACAGTTGGTCTACGAGCAGTACTTC. Encoded protein: CAIAQGQLVYEQYF.

The chain uses TRBV19 and TRBJ1-1; D remains unclear. CDR1 and CDR2 (germline): LNHDA, SQIVND (reference sequence). V lost 9 bases and J lost 1, with 9 bases in between. This CDR3 region has 12 residues. The DNA for the CDR3 is TGTGCCAGCTCACGAGGGAACACTGAAGCTTTCTTT. It codes for CASSRGNTEAFF.

This chain joins TRBV6-5 and TRBJ1-2; 7 bases fit TRBD1. The trim removed 4 bases at V and 4 bases at J, leaving 12 bases unmatched. Germline values: CDR1 MNHEY, CDR2 SVGAGI. The CDR3 spans 16 residues. This CDR3 reads CASSSSSNRGGYGYTF. DNA of the CDR3: TGTGCCAGCAGTTCCTCCTCTAACAGGGGAGGCTATGGCTACACCTTC.

The chain combines TRBV6-5 with TRBJ1-1, with D hard to call. The V end was cut by 3 bases, the J end by 8 bases, with 13 bases between. From germline, CDR1 is MNHEY and CDR2 SVGAGI. The CDR3 is made up of 13 amino acids. This chain's CDR3 is CASSYGPATEAFF. CDR3 nucleotide sequence: TGTGCCAGCAGTTATGGGCCGGCTACCGAAGCTTTCTTT.

V and J are TRBV27 and TRBJ1-2, with TRBD1 as a possible D gene (6 bases). This CDR3 is built from 13 residues. The germline V gene has CDR1 MNHEY and CDR2 SMNVEV (reference sequence). V lost 5 bases, J lost 4 bases, and 11 bases lay in between. The CDR3 reads CASSKQGSYGYTF. CDR3 nucleotides: TGTGCCAGCAGTAAACAGGGATCCTATGGCTACACCTTC.

J is TRBJ2-1 and V is TRBV19; the match to TRBD2 covers 11 bases. Losses at the gene ends were 7 bases for V and 7 bases for J; bases not matched to a gene: 3. CDR3 length equals 13 residues. Germline loops: CDR1 LNHDA, CDR2 SQIVND (reference sequence). The CDR3 region is CASNSGRANEQFF. As DNA, the CDR3 is TGTGCCAGTAATAGCGGGAGGGCAAATGAGCAGTTCTTC.